This T cell receptor beta chain was captured by sequencing in a study of cytomegalovirus exposure and HLA in healthy donors. Study background: As an earlier analysis found, roughly 180 million T cells yielded over 95 million unique TCR beta sequences.

PCR amplification relied on 60 Vbeta primers (plus 13 Jbeta primers). Some clones are missing from TCRdb's copy, which holds only in-frame ones; the method was immunoSEQ multiplex PCR. The data contain about 200,000 clones, around 80% of them singletons. The CDR3 totals 15 residues. V was pared by 6 bases and J by 3 bases, with 18 bases between. From germline, CDR1 is KGHSH and CDR2 LQKENI. Sequencing input: PBMCs. The chain employs TRBV18 and TRBJ2-7; D possibly corresponds to TRBD2 (5 bases). The source is a young man in good health and CMV-seronegative. Here the CDR3 reads CASSLMGATGYEQYF. CDR3 sequence (DNA): TGTGCCAGCTCTCTCATGGGAGCGACTGGCTACGAGCAGTACTTC.